Listed here are 25 T cell receptor beta chains from one sample, sequenced in a study of blood T cell repertoires in COVID-19. Only in-frame clones appear in the TCRdb table, and some are missing; sequencing was by immunoSEQ multiplex PCR. This table holds fewer than 250,000 clones, about 83% found once. The sample was peripheral blood. The receptors shown here come from a man in his forties or fifties with active or convalescent COVID-19.

J is TRBJ2-1 and V is TRBV2, with TRBD2 identical over 14 bases. CDR1 and CDR2 from the germline V gene are SNHLY and FYNNEI. J was trimmed by 11 bases and V by 7 bases; bases with no gene match: 13. CDR3 length: 16 amino acids. This chain's CDR3 is CASNPTSGRANIKQFF. The CDR3 nucleotides are TGTGCCAGCAATCCGACTAGCGGGAGGGCCAACATCAAGCAGTTCTTC.

The chain joins TRBV6-5 to TRBJ2-1, with 12 positions matching TRBD2. The V and J ends lost 6 bases and 5 bases, in that order; junction bases with no gene match: 8. Germline CDR1 MNHEY, CDR2 SVGAGI. There are 16 residues in the CDR3. This CDR3 reads CASRYLAGGAHNEQFF. The CDR3 nucleotides are TGTGCCAGCAGATACCTAGCGGGAGGGGCCCACAATGAGCAGTTCTTC.

V gene TRBV24-1 combines with J gene TRBJ1-4; 9 bases fit TRBD1. Germline CDR1 is KGHDR and CDR2 is SFDVKD. This CDR3 comprises 16 residues. The ends lost 5 bases at V and 5 bases at J; junction bases unmatched: 8. The CDR3 is CATSAPPGQGNEKLFF. The CDR3, as DNA: TGTGCCACCAGTGCCCCCCCGGGACAGGGCAATGAAAAACTGTTTTTT.

This clone was seen once. The chain joins TRBV7-9 to TRBJ2-5, with 12 positions matching TRBD1. Germline V gene lookup returns CDR1 SEHNR and CDR2 FQNEAQ (reference sequence). After removal of 2 bases from V and 4 bases from J, the junction contained 2 bases not matched to a gene. This CDR3 contains 15 residues. The CDR3: CASSLSGQGAETQYF. CDR3 coding DNA: TGTGCCAGCAGCTTATCGGGACAGGGGGCAGAGACCCAGTACTTC.

The rearrangement joins TRBV3-1 (or the pseudogene TRBV3-2) to TRBJ2-1, with TRBD2 identical over 12 bases. Germline CDR1 LGHDT, CDR2 YNNKEL (reference sequence). CDR3 length: 14 residues. Losses at the gene ends were 5 bases for V and 12 bases for J; bases not matched to a gene: 8. CDR3 sequence reads: CASSARLAGEGQFF. CDR3 DNA: TGTGCCAGCAGCGCCCGACTAGCGGGAGAGGGGCAGTTCTTC.

The chain is built from TRBV7-2 and TRBJ1-2; a weak D match, TRBD1 (5 bases). The CDR3 runs 14 residues. V lost 0 bases and J 4 bases, leaving 9 bases between the germline ends. Germline V gene sequence: CDR1 SGHTA, CDR2 FQGNSA. The CDR3 protein is CASSLATTAYGYTF. For the CDR3, the DNA is TGTGCCAGCAGCTTAGCAACGACAGCCTATGGCTACACCTTC.

This clone has more than one count but fewer than ten. The chain joins TRBV6-2 or TRBV6-3 to TRBJ2-1, with 11 bases aligning to TRBD2. With V trimmed by 0 bases and J by 4 bases, 5 bases remained unmatched. The germline gives CDR1 MNHEY, CDR2 SVGEGT. CDR3 length equals 17 residues. CDR3 in amino acids: CASSYSPSGGLYNEQFF. The CDR3, as DNA: TGTGCCAGCAGTTACTCCCCTAGCGGGGGGCTTTACAATGAGCAGTTCTTC.

In its sample, this clone was seen a few times. The chain recombines TRBV7-2 with TRBJ2-3; D is possibly TRBD1 (8 bases). Germline loops: CDR1 SGHTA, CDR2 FQGNSA. V was trimmed by 4 bases and J by 6 bases, leaving 17 bases between them. This CDR3 spans 15 amino acids. The chain's CDR3 is CASSWRQGRADTQYF. The CDR3 DNA reads as TGTGCCAGCAGCTGGAGACAGGGGAGGGCGGATACGCAGTATTTT.

The chain links TRBV2 to TRBJ2-7; tentative D call: TRBD1 (5 bases). Germline assignment: CDR1 SNHLY and CDR2 FYNNEI. The ends were cut back, 3 bases at V and 0 bases at J, with 9 bases in the middle. There are 14 residues in the CDR3. CDR3 in amino acids: CASSEGQGSYEQYF. In DNA form, the CDR3 reads TGTGCCAGCAGTGAGGGGCAGGGCTCCTACGAGCAGTACTTC.

CDR3 sequence (DNA): TGTGCCATCAGTGGACCGGGACAGGGGTCCAATGAGCAGTTCTTC. Translating gives CAISGPGQGSNEQFF. The chain employs TRBV10-3 and TRBJ2-1, with TRBD1 matching over 10 bases. The V and J ends lost 4 bases and 6 bases, in that order; junction bases with no gene match: 6. Germline V gives CDR1 ENHRY, CDR2 SYGVKD. This CDR3 is 15 amino acids long.

The chain is built from TRBV5-4 and TRBJ2-2, with TRBD2 identical over 8 bases. CDR3 length: 15 residues. The J segment lost 5 bases and the V segment lost 1 base, leaving 4 bases of the junction unmatched. Germline CDR1 SGHNT, CDR2 YYREEE (reference sequence). CDR3 sequence: CASSLTGGRTGELFF. CDR3 bases: TGTGCCAGCAGCTTGACGGGGGGGCGGACCGGGGAGCTGTTTTTT.

The chain links TRBV6-1 to TRBJ2-1, with D perhaps TRBD2 (5 bases). This CDR3 comprises 16 residues. Trimming took off 1 base at V and 10 bases at J, with 20 bases between the two ends. Germline lookup yields CDR1 MNHNS and CDR2 SASEGT. This chain's CDR3 is CASSEGSLGRAVEQFF. CDR3 DNA sequence: TGTGCCAGCAGTGAAGGGTCTCTTGGGAGAGCGGTAGAGCAGTTCTTC.

This CDR3 reads CASSADRVPGDTQYF. In DNA, the CDR3 is TGTGCCAGCAGCGCCGACCGGGTCCCGGGAGATACGCAGTATTTT. The chain carries TRBV21-1 and TRBJ2-3; the DNA was not compared with TRBD2, the D call given in the table. TRBV21-1 is noted as a pseudogene. The CDR3 has 15 residues.

This clone has just a few counts. V gene TRBV9 combines with J gene TRBJ1-2; 9 nucleotides match TRBD1. The CDR3 totals 16 residues. V lost 0 bases, J lost 4 bases, and 7 bases stayed unmatched. In germline, CDR1 is SGDLS, CDR2 YYNGEE. CDR3 nucleotides: TGTGCCAGCAGCGTAGGGGGGACAGGGCATTTCTATGGCTACACCTTC. This encodes CASSVGGTGHFYGYTF. Combining the CDR3 with reference TRBV9 and TRBJ1-2 gives the whole variable domain DSGVTQTPKHLITATGQRVTLRCSPRSGDLSVYWYQQSLDQGLQFLIQYYNGEERAKGNILERFSAQQFPDLHSELNLSSLELGDSALYFCASSVGGTGHFYGYTFGSGTRLTVV.

This clone was counted a single time. The V call is TRBV18, the J call TRBJ1-5; no clear D. This CDR3 comprises 15 residues. The V gene lost 5 bases and the J gene lost 2 bases, with 13 bases spanning the gap. Germline assignment: CDR1 KGHSH and CDR2 LQKENI. CDR3 coding DNA: TGTGCCAGCTCAGGAGACGGGTTAGGCAATCAGCCCCAGCATTTT. This encodes CASSGDGLGNQPQHF.

This sequence joins TRBV5-6 and TRBJ2-1; 10 bases align to TRBD2. CDR1 is SGHDT and CDR2 is YYEEEE in the germline V gene. V gave up 0 bases and J gave up 2 bases; unmatched junction bases: 11. The length of the CDR3 is 19 residues. The CDR3 region is CASSLALAGMGRTYNEQFF. Written as DNA, the CDR3 is TGTGCCAGCAGCTTGGCACTAGCGGGGATGGGACGGACCTACAATGAGCAGTTCTTC.

The table lists this clone with a few counts. In DNA, the CDR3 is TGTGCCAGCAGCCGGGACAGGGCCTACGAGCAGTACTTC. Translation: CASSRDRAYEQYF. The chain couples TRBV5-8 to TRBJ2-7; 9 nucleotides match TRBD1. The CDR3 is 13 residues long. Germline-derived CDR1 and CDR2 are SGHTS and YDEGEE. Trimming took 4 bases from V and 2 from J; bases not matched to a gene: 1. Complete variable domain (other parts from reference TRBV5-8 and TRBJ2-7): EAGVTQSPTHLIKTRGQQATLRCSPISGHTSVYWYQQALGLGLQFLLWYDEGEERNRGNFPPRFSGRQFPNYSSELNVNALELEDSALYLCASSRDRAYEQYFGPGTRLTVT.

The chain is built from TRBV6-2 or TRBV6-3 and TRBJ2-7; possible D gene TRBD2, 6 bases. This CDR3 has 14 amino acids. Trimming removed 5 bases at V and 6 bases at J, with 17 bases between. CDR1 is MNHEY and CDR2 is SVGEGT in the germline V gene. CDR3 in DNA: TGTGCCAGCAGTCCGGGACTGGCGCTCAGCGAGCAGTACTTC. Translated, it gives CASSPGLALSEQYF.

The chain employs TRBV20-1 and TRBJ1-5; D is unclear. The CDR3 spans 11 residues. With 5 bases removed from V and 9 bases from J, the gap between germline ends came to 11 bases. Germline values: CDR1 DFQATT, CDR2 SNEGSKA (reference sequence). CDR3 in DNA: TGCAGTGCTGCGGGCCATGGGCCCCAGCATTTT. Protein product: CSAAGHGPQHF.

The chain links TRBV5-1 to TRBJ2-2; D gene unclear. This CDR3 has 15 residues. The V end was cut by 7 bases, the J end by 2 bases, with 15 bases between. The germline CDR1 and CDR2 sequences are SGHRS and YFSETQ. CDR3 loop: CASFRGFINTGELFF. The CDR3 region has the DNA TGCGCCAGCTTTCGAGGATTTATTAACACCGGGGAGCTGTTTTTT. The full variable domain, its missing parts supplied by reference TRBV5-1 and TRBJ2-2, is KAGVTQTPRYLIKTRGQQVTLSCSPISGHRSVSWYQQTPGQGLQFLFEYFSETQRNKGNFPGRFSGRQFSNSRSEMNVSTLELGDSALYLCASFRGFINTGELFFGEGSRLTVL.

The V call is TRBV6-4, the J call TRBJ2-7; TRBD2 is a possible D gene (5 bases). The ends were cut back, 6 bases at V and 3 bases at J, with 24 bases in the middle. The CDR3 is 17 residues long. Germline V gene lookup returns CDR1 MRHNA and CDR2 SNTAGT. This chain's CDR3 is CASRSPNGRSRIYEQYF. CDR3 nucleotide sequence: TGTGCCAGCAGGTCGCCTAATGGGAGATCCAGGATCTACGAGCAGTACTTC.

The chain uses TRBV7-6 and TRBJ1-2; the match to TRBD1 covers 9 bases. Germline-derived CDR1 and CDR2 are SGHVS and FNYEAQ. The CDR3 runs 16 residues. After removal of 4 bases from V and 7 bases from J, the junction contained 13 bases not matched to a gene. CDR3 sequence (DNA): TGTGCCAGCAGCTCCCGTCCGGGACAGGGTTCGGGTGGCTACACCTTC. It yields the protein CASSSRPGQGSGGYTF.

This chain uses TRBV19 with TRBJ1-3; D ambiguous. Trimming took 5 bases from V and 0 from J, leaving 11 bases between them. This CDR3 has 15 residues. CDR1 is LNHDA, CDR2 SQIVND, per germline (reference sequence). The CDR3 DNA follows: TGTGCCAGTAGTGTATCAGTGAACTCTGGAAACACCATATATTTT. This codes for CASSVSVNSGNTIYF.

The chain has TRBV12-3 or TRBV12-4 and TRBJ1-2; no clear D. The ends were cut back, 8 bases at V and 7 bases at J, with 11 bases in the middle. The length of the CDR3 is 11 residues. DNA for the CDR3: TGTGCCAGCGAAACTGCCCTTGGCTACACCTTC. The encoded protein is CASETALGYTF.

The table lists this clone with a count of one. This chain links TRBV19 with TRBJ2-2; 11 bases map to TRBD1. The V gene's germline CDR1 is LNHDA and CDR2 SQIVND (reference sequence). V dropped 5 bases and J dropped 0; count of bases not matched to a gene: 14. The CDR3 has 20 residues. The CDR3 is CASSGQGAITAGSNTGELFF. The CDR3 bases are TGTGCCAGTAGTGGACAGGGGGCTATCACCGCCGGTTCGAACACCGGGGAGCTGTTTTTT.